Detailed here is one T cell receptor beta chain. Its antigen is unidentified. The CDR3 runs 14 residues. Germline V CDR1 and CDR2: SGHTS, YDEGEE. Deletions cut 4 bases from V and 6 bases from J, with 17 bases between. These data come from a study of T cell responses to AZD1222 COVID-19 vaccine. Data came from immunoSEQ multiplex PCR; TCRdb stores just in-frame clones and leaves some out. The sample yields approximately 100,000 clones, 91% seen once. Study-level findings and limits: It should be noted that donors were predominantly white British and more often female, and clonal diversity was possibly underestimated.

J is TRBJ2-7 and V is TRBV5-8; perhaps TRBD2 as D (7 bases). The specimen comprised peripheral blood, sampled on day 0 of AZD1222 vaccination. This TCR came from an adult in good health. CDR3 protein: CASSLSQGTTEQYF. The CDR3 coding sequence is TGTGCCAGCAGCCTTAGTCAGGGGACTACCGAGCAGTACTTC.